These T cell receptor beta chains were read from a single sample in a study of graft-versus-host responses after intestinal transplantation. Profiled with immunoSEQ multiplex PCR; TCRdb holds only in-frame clones, not every one. Counted here are about 40,000 clones, 75% to 95% occurring once; the ten biggest clones make up 2% to 2.5%. Sample: PBMCs, taken around 320 days after intestinal transplant. These receptors were collected from a human patient who received an intestinal transplant, so some T cells may come from the graft donor. CDR3s include the opening cysteine and the closing phenylalanine or tryptophan. Fields, in order: D gene, J gene, V gene, CDR3 protein. A D gene is named only where the DNA matches it firmly.

d_call: -; j_call: TRBJ1-1; v_call: TRBV7-2; cdr3_aa: CASSLFRETEAFF
d_call: TRBD1; j_call: TRBJ2-7; v_call: TRBV11-2; cdr3_aa: CASSPPGQGAREQYF
d_call: -; j_call: TRBJ2-3; v_call: TRBV9; cdr3_aa: CASSVAGERATDTQYF
d_call: -; j_call: TRBJ2-2; v_call: TRBV11-2; cdr3_aa: CASSGRNTGELFF
d_call: TRBD1; j_call: TRBJ1-4; v_call: TRBV28; cdr3_aa: CASSPVTGTGATNEKLFF
d_call: -; j_call: TRBJ2-3; v_call: TRBV7-3; cdr3_aa: CASSVLQGPSGTDTQYF
d_call: -; j_call: TRBJ2-2; v_call: TRBV9; cdr3_aa: CASSVAVAGTGELFF
d_call: -; j_call: TRBJ1-5; v_call: TRBV21-1; cdr3_aa: CASSKGRSNQPQHF
d_call: -; j_call: TRBJ1-3; v_call: TRBV28; cdr3_aa: CASSLGPFGNTIYF
d_call: -; j_call: TRBJ2-2; v_call: TRBV7-2; cdr3_aa: CASSPLGDPITGELFF
d_call: -; j_call: TRBJ2-2; v_call: TRBV4-1; cdr3_aa: CASRPPDVAGELFF
d_call: -; j_call: TRBJ2-7; v_call: TRBV15; cdr3_aa: CATSRGPYEQYF
d_call: -; j_call: TRBJ1-2; v_call: TRBV6-5; cdr3_aa: CASSYPGNGYTF
d_call: TRBD2; j_call: TRBJ2-5; v_call: TRBV7-3; cdr3_aa: CASSSLAEETQYF
d_call: -; j_call: TRBJ2-7; v_call: TRBV7-3; cdr3_aa: CASSYEQYF
d_call: -; j_call: TRBJ1-2; v_call: TRBV2; cdr3_aa: CASSEISAEGYGYTF
d_call: TRBD1; j_call: TRBJ2-4; v_call: TRBV7-2; cdr3_aa: CASSLGGQGKNIQYF
d_call: -; j_call: TRBJ1-3; v_call: TRBV7-9; cdr3_aa: CASSLNGDTRNTIYF
d_call: TRBD2; j_call: TRBJ2-1; v_call: TRBV5-3; cdr3_aa: CAIPPPPPGLAEYNEQFF
d_call: TRBD1; j_call: TRBJ2-1; v_call: TRBV7-3; cdr3_aa: CASSLTGTNEQFF
d_call: -; j_call: TRBJ2-3; v_call: TRBV13; cdr3_aa: CASSHRLGGADTQYF
d_call: -; j_call: TRBJ1-1; v_call: TRBV10-3; cdr3_aa: CAISAKTEAFF
d_call: TRBD2; j_call: TRBJ2-5; v_call: TRBV5-1; cdr3_aa: CASSANRGVEETQYF
d_call: TRBD1; j_call: TRBJ2-7; v_call: TRBV2; cdr3_aa: CASRQGDPYEQYF
d_call: -; j_call: TRBJ2-7; v_call: TRBV9; cdr3_aa: CASSPSPGQRSYEQYF
d_call: TRBD1; j_call: TRBJ1-1; v_call: TRBV6-6; cdr3_aa: CASTSTGSVYSTEAFF